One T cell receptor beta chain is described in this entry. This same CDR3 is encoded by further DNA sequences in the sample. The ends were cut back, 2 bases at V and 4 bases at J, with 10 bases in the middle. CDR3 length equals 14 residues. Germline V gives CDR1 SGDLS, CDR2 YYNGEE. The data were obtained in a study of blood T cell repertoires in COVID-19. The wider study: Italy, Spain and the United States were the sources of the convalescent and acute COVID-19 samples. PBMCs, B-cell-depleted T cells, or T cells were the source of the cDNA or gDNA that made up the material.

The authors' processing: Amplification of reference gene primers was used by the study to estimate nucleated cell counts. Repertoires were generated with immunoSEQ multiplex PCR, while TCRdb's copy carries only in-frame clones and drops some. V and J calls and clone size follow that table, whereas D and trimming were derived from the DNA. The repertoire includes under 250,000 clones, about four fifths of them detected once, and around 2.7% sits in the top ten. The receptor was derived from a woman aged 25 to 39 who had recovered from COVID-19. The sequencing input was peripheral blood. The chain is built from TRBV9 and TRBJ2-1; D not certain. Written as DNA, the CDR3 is TGTGCCAGCAGCGTGTCCGGAGTTTACAATGAGCAGTTCTTC. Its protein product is CASSVSGVYNEQFF.